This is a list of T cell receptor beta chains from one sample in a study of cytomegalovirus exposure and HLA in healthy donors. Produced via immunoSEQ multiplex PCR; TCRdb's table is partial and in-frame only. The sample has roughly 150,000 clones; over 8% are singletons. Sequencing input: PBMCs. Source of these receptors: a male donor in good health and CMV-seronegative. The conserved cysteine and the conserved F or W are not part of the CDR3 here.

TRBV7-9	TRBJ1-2	ASSFDRDGYT
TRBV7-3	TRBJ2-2	ASSSSFPGGELF
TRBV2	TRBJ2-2	ASSADRANTGELF
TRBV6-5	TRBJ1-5	ASSTGSNQPQH
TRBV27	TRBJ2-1	ASSLAGNNEQF
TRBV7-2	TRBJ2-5	ASSLARTGLETQY
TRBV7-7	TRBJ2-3	ASSLSVADTQY
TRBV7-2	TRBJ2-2	ASSSPSGVYTGELF
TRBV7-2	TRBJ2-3	ASSKGGGLTDTQY
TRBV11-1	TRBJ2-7	ASSFAGHYYEQY
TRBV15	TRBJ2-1	ATSRVGQDPRGQF
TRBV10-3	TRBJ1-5	AISESRQGNQPQH
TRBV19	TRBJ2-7	ASSIYGDRAYEQY
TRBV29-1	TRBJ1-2	SVPQGQGYVYYYGYT
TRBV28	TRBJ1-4	ASRKDRAEKLF
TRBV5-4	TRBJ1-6	ASKTQGSSYNSPLH
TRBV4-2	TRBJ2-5	ASSQGDRPNLQETQY
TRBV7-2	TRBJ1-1	ASSLVRGRAEAF
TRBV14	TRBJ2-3	ASSGGGQAFLGVTDTQY
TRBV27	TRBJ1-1	ASSFTGNTEAF
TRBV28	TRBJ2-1	ASSIRLAETAYNEQF
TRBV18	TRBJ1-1	ASSPSEEGTEAF
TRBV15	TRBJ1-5	ATSPTGGEGASNQPQH
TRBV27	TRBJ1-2	ASSPREAGFYGYT
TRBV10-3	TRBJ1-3	AISDTGGSGNTIY
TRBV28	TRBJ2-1	ASSRRIGSYNEQF
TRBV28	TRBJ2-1	ASSLPGTGTNNEQF
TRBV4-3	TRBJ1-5	ASSRDRQGGQPQH
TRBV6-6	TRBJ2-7	ASSENFPQY
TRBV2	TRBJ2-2	ASSELGLAALLNTGELF
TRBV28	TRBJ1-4	ASSLMGQGHEKLF
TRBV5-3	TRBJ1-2	ARSLSPDGEGRYGYT
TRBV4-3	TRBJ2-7	ASSQDGTHPYEQY
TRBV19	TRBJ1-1	ASSIFGYTEAF
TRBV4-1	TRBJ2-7	ASSPQRGGPHSYEQY
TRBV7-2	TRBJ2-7	ASSWGGSGEQY
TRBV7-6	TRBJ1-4	ASSSRTGSNEKLF
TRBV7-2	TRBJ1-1	ASSLRLGREAF
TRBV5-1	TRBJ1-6	ASSPGQGGSPLH
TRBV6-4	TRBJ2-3	ASSETGGTWDTQY
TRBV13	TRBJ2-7	ASSLAGGPQEQY
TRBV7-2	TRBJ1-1	ASSLDRYPGRGTEAF